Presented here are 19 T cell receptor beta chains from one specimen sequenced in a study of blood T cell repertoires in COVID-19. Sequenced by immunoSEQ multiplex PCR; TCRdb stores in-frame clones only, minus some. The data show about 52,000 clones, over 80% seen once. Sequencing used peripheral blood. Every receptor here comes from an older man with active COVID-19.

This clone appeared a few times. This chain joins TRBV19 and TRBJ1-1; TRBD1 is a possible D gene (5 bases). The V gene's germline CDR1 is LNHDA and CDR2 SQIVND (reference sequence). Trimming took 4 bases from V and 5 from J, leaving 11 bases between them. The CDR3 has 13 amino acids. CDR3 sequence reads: CASSTLGGTEAFF. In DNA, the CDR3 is TGTGCCAGTAGTACCCTCGGGGGGACTGAAGCTTTCTTT.

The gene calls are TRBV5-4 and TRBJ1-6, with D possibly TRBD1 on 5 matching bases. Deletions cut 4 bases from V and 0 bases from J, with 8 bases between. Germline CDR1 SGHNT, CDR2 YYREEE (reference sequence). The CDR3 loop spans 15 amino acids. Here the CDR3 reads CASSGGSSYNSPLHF. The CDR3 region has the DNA TGTGCCAGCAGCGGGGGGAGCTCCTATAATTCACCCCTCCACTTT.

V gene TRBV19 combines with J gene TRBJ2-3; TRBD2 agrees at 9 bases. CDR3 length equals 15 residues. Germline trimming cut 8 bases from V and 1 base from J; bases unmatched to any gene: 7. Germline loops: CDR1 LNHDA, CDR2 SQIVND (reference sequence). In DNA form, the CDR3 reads TGTGCCAGTTCAAGCCTAGCGGGGCGCACAGATACGCAGTATTTT. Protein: CASSSLAGRTDTQYF.

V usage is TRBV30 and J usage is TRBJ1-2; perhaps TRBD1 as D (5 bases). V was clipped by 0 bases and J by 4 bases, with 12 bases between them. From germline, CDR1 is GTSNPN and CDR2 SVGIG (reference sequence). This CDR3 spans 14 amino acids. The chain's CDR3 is CAWSVRGAFYGYTF. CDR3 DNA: TGTGCCTGGAGTGTTAGGGGCGCCTTCTATGGCTACACCTTC.

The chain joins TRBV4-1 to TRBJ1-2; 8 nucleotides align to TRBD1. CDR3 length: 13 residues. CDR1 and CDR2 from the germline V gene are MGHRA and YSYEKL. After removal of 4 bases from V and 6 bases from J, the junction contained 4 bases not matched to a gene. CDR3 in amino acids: CASSLGTGDGYTF. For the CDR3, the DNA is TGCGCCAGCAGCCTAGGGACAGGAGATGGCTACACCTTC.

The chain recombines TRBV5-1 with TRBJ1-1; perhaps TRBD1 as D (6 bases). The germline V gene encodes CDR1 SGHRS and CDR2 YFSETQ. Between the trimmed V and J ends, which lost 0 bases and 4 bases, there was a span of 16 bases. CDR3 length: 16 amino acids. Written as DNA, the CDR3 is TGCGCCAGCAGCTTGGAGGCTCAGGGGTTAGGCACTGAAGCTTTCTTT. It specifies CASSLEAQGLGTEAFF.

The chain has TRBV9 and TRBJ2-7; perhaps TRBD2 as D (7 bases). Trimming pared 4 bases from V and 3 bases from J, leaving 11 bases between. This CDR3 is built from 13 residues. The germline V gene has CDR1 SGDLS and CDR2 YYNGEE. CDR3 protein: CASSRGALYEQYF. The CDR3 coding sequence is TGTGCCAGCAGCCGGGGGGCCCTCTACGAGCAGTACTTC.

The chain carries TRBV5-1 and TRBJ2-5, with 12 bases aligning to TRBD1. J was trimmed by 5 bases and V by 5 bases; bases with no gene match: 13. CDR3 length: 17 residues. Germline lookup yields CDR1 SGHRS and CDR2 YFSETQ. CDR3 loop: CASRTRSGTGGAETQYF. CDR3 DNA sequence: TGCGCCAGCAGGACGAGATCCGGGACAGGGGGCGCGGAGACCCAGTACTTC.

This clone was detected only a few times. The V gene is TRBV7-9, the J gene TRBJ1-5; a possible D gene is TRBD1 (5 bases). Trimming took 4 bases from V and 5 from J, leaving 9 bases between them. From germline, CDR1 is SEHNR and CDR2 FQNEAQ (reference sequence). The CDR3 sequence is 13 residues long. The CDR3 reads CASSSEGDQPQHF. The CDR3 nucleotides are TGTGCCAGCAGCTCCGAAGGGGATCAGCCCCAGCATTTT.

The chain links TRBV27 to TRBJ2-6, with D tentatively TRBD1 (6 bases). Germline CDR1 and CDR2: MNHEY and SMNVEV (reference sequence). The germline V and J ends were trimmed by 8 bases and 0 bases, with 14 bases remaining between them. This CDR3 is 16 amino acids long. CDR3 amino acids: CASGDRYGSGANVLTF. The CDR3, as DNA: TGTGCCAGCGGAGACAGGTACGGCTCTGGGGCCAACGTCCTGACTTTC.

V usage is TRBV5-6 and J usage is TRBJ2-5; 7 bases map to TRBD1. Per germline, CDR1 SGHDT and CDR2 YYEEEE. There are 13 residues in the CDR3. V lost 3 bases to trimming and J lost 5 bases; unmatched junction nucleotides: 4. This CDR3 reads CASSSTGLETQYF. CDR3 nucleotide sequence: TGTGCCAGCAGCTCGACAGGGCTCGAGACCCAGTACTTC.

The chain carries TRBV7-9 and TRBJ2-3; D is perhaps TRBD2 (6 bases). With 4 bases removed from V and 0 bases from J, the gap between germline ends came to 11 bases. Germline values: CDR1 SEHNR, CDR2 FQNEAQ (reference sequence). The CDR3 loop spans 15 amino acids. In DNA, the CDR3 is TGTGCCAGCAGCTCAGTGGGGACTAGCACAGATACGCAGTATTTT. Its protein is CASSSVGTSTDTQYF.

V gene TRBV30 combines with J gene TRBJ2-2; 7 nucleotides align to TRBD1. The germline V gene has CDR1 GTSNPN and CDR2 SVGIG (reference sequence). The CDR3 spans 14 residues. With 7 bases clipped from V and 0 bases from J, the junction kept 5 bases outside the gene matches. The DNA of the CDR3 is TGTGCCTCTTTGACAGGGACGAACACCGGGGAGCTGTTTTTT. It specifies CASLTGTNTGELFF.

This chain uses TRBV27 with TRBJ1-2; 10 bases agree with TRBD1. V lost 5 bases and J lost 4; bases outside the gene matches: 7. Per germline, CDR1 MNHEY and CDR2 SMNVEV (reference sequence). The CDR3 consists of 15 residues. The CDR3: CASSKTGGPFYGYTF. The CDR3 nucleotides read TGTGCCAGCAGTAAGACAGGGGGCCCCTTCTATGGCTACACCTTC.

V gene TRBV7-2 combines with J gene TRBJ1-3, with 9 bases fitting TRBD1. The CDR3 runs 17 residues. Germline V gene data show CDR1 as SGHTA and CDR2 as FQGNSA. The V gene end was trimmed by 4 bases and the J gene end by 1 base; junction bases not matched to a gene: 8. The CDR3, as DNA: TGTGCCAGCAGCTGGGCCCCGACAGGGGGTTCTGGAAACACCATATATTTT. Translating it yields CASSWAPTGGSGNTIYF.

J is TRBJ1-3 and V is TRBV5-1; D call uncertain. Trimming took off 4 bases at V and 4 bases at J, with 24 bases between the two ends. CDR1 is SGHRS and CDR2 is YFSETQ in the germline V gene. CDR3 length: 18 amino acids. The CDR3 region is CASSRALGPPGGGNTIYF. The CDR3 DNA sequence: TGCGCCAGCAGCCGAGCGCTAGGTCCCCCGGGTGGCGGAAACACCATATATTTT.

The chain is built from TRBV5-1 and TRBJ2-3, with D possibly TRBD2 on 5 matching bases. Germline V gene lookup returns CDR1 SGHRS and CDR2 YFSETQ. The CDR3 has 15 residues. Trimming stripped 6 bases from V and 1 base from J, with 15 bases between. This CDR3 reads CASISRDSRTDTQYF. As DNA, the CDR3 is TGCGCCAGCATAAGCCGGGATTCACGCACAGATACGCAGTATTTT.

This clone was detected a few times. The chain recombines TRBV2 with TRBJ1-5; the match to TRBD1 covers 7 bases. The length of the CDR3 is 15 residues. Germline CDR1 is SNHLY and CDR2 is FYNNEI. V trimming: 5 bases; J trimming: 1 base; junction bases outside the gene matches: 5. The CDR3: CASSLGGSSNQPQHF. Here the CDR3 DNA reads TGTGCCAGCAGTCTAGGGGGCTCGAGCAATCAGCCCCAGCATTTT.

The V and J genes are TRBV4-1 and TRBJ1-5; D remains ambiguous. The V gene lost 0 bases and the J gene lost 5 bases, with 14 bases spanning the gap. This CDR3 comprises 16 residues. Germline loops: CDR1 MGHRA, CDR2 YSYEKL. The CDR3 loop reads CASSQEVGQEDQPQHF. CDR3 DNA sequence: TGCGCCAGCAGCCAAGAGGTCGGGCAGGAGGATCAGCCCCAGCATTTT.